This T cell receptor (beta chain) is drawn from a study of beta chain features in type 1 diabetes. The whole isolated RNA underwent reverse transcription, so sequencing captured expressed TCRB transcripts. Using immunoSEQ multiplex PCR, the repertoire was profiled, and TCRdb retains in-frame clones only, with some absent. The repertoire has 600,000 to 750,000 clones, about an eighth of them found once; the top ten carry over 0.1%. As concerns this clone: Its matching antigen is unknown.

Regarding the study as a whole: Shortening that was moderate but significant affected the TCRB CDR3s of Type 1 diabetes patients in all four CD4+ subsets.

Sequenced sample: naive CD4+ T cells from blood. This TCR was recovered from a man aged 30-40 years with type 1 diabetes.

The DNA of the CDR3 is TGCAGCGTCCAGACTACTGGGTGGGGGACCCAGTACTTC. Its translation is CSVQTTGWGTQYF. The chain has TRBV29-1 and TRBJ2-5; TRBD2 is a possible D gene (5 bases). Germline V gene lookup returns CDR1 SQVTM and CDR2 ANQGSEA. This CDR3 is 13 amino acids long. V shed 6 bases and J shed 7 bases, with 18 bases lying between them.